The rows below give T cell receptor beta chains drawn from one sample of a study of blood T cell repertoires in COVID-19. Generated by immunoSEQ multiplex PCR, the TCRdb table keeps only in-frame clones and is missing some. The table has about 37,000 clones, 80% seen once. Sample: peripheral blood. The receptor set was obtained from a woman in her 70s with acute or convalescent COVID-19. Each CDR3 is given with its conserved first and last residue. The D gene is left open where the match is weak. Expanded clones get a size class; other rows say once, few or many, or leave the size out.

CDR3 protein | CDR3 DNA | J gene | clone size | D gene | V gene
CASSYQGYGYTF | TGTGCCAGCAGTTACCAGGGTTATGGCTACACCTTC | TRBJ1-2 | NA | NA | TRBV6-5
CASSASGPISYNEQFF | TGTGCCAGCAGCGCTAGCGGACCAATATCCTACAATGAGCAGTTCTTC | TRBJ2-1 | NA | TRBD2 | TRBV7-9
CASSQSEGSYGYTF | TGTGCCAGCAGCCAATCGGAGGGATCGTATGGCTACACCTTC | TRBJ1-2 | many | NA | TRBV16
CASSLIANTYEQYF | TGTGCCAGCAGCCTGATAGCGAACACCTACGAGCAGTACTTC | TRBJ2-7 | NA | NA | TRBV28
CSVARDRGYEQYF | TGCAGCGTGGCCCGGGACAGGGGCTACGAGCAGTACTTC | TRBJ2-7 | NA | TRBD1 | TRBV29-1
CASSPWDRSNQPQHF | TGTGCCAGCAGTCCGTGGGACAGGTCCAATCAGCCCCAGCATTTT | TRBJ1-5 | NA | TRBD1 | TRBV6-5
CASTPQRGSHEQFF | TGCGCCAGCACCCCCCAGCGGGGTTCGCATGAGCAGTTCTTC | TRBJ2-1 | NA | TRBD2 | TRBV5-1
CASKKSGPSTDTQYF | TGTGCCAGCAAGAAGAGCGGGCCTAGCACAGATACGCAGTATTTT | TRBJ2-3 | NA | NA | TRBV7-2
CASTTRPGIEQYF | TGTGCCAGCACCACCCGCCCGGGTATCGAGCAGTACTTC | TRBJ2-7 | many | NA | TRBV27
CASSQAGQGRGYTF | TGTGCCAGCAGCCAAGCGGGACAGGGAAGAGGCTACACCTTC | TRBJ1-2 | NA | TRBD1 | TRBV14
CASRGQGVYEQYF | TGTGCCAGCAGGGGACAGGGTGTCTACGAGCAGTACTTC | TRBJ2-7 | NA | TRBD1 | TRBV6-5
CASRPQGVTEAFF | TGTGCCAGCAGACCTCAAGGGGTCACTGAAGCTTTCTTT | TRBJ1-1 | NA | NA | TRBV12-3/TRBV12-4
CASSIASQVSGANVLTF | TGTGCCAGTAGTATAGCCTCACAGGTCTCTGGGGCCAACGTCCTGACTTTC | TRBJ2-6 | NA | NA | TRBV19
CASSFVAGANTGELFF | TGTGCCAGCAGTTTTGTAGCGGGGGCGAACACCGGGGAGCTGTTTTTT | TRBJ2-2 | NA | TRBD2 | TRBV27
CASSPSGGRGDTQYF | TGTGCCAGCTCACCCAGCGGGGGCCGGGGAGATACGCAGTATTTT | TRBJ2-3 | NA | TRBD2 | TRBV18
CASSSTKFNSPLHF | TGTGCCAGCAGCTCTACCAAATTCAATTCACCCCTCCACTTT | TRBJ1-6 | NA | NA | TRBV5-6
CASSQDGGGEAFF | TGTGCCAGCAGCCAAGATGGGGGAGGGGAAGCTTTCTTT | TRBJ1-1 | NA | NA | TRBV4-2